This TCR beta chain was retrieved from a study of response to subunit inactivated influenza vaccine. MiXCR, applied by TCRdb to the RT-PCR reads, yields one record per CDR3 protein. The sample includes about 160,000 distinct CDR3 sequences, approximately 11% of them seen just once. A remark on this clonotype: Its antigen is unidentified.

Trimming removed 0 bases from V and 3 bases from J, with 13 bases in between. Germline CDR1 reads SGHRS; CDR2 reads YFSETQ. This CDR3 has 16 amino acids. Notes on the study in general: It was suggested by the authors that few new T cells are recruited by each seasonal influenza vaccination.

The sequence came from a man aged 45 to 65 who received an inactivated influenza vaccine. The material sequenced was non-naive T cells sorted from PBMCs, taken about 6 weeks after vaccination. V usage is TRBV5-1 and J usage is TRBJ1-3; D remains unclear. In DNA, the CDR3 is TGCGCCAGCAGCTTGGGGTCGTCGGCGTATGGAAACACCATATATTTT. As protein: CASSLGSSAYGNTIYF.